The present entry profiles one TCR beta chain with its context. Its specificity is not known. These data originate in a study of OX40 agonist ivuxolimab in advanced cancers. Study at large: Three patients responded partially, comprising one with hepatocellular carcinoma and two with cutaneous melanoma.

Germline CDR1 reads WSHSY; CDR2 reads SAAADI. This CDR3 comprises 13 residues. The V end was cut by 5 bases, the J end by 4 bases, with 9 bases between. Study results and limitations: In CD8+ T cells, expanded clones were on average more numerous than in CD4+. Nonresponders, in some cases, also had low normalized T-cell clonal expansion.

The assay was immunoSEQ multiplex PCR, and TCRdb's table has in-frame clones only and misses some. The sample includes 87,000 or so clones, approximately 87% of them seen just once. This receptor was obtained from an adult with an advanced solid tumor such as melanoma, head and neck, liver or kidney cancer. V gene TRBV10-2 combines with J gene TRBJ1-3, with a weak D call TRBD1 (5 bases). Sequences were derived from CD4+ or CD8+ T cells sorted from blood, sampled in a trial of the OX40 agonist ivuxolimab. The CDR3 DNA sequence: TGCGCCAGCAGTCCAGGGATCGGAAACACCATATATTTT. Its translation is CASSPGIGNTIYF.